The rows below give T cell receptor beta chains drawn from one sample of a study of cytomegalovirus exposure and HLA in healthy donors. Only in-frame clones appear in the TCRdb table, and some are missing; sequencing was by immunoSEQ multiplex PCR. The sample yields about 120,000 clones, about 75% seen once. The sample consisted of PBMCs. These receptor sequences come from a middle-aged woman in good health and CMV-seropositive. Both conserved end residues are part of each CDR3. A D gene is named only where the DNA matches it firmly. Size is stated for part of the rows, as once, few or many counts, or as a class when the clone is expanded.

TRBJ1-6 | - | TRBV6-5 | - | TGTGCCAGCAGTTACGCGAGGTCAGTCAATTCACCCCTCCACTTT | CASSYARSVNSPLHF
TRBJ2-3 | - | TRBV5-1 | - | TGCGCCAGCCTTCCGGAGGGCTGGGGTGATACGCAGTATTTT | CASLPEGWGDTQYF
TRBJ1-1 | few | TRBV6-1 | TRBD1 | TGTGCCAGCACTATTACAGGGGGCACTGAAGCTTTCTTT | CASTITGGTEAFF
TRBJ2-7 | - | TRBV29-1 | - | TGCAGCGTTGAAGAGTTCGCAGGGGTCAAACCCTACGAGCAGTACTTC | CSVEEFAGVKPYEQYF
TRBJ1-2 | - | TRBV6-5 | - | TGTGCCAGCAGTTACTCGGGACACCGTCGTGGCTATGGCTACACCTTC | CASSYSGHRRGYGYTF
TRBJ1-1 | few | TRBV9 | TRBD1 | TGTGCCAGCAGCGTGAGGACAGGTGCGAACACTGAAGCTTTCTTT | CASSVRTGANTEAFF
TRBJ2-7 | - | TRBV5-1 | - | TGCGCCAGCAGCTGGACAGACCCAAGCTCCTACGAGCAGTACTTC | CASSWTDPSSYEQYF
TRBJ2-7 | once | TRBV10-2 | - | TGCGCCAGCACGCCTCCCGGGTCGGTCTTCGCCAACGAGCAGTACTTC | CASTPPGSVFANEQYF
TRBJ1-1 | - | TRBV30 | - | TGTGCCTGGATCCCAGGGTCGGGCACTGAAGCTTTCTTT | CAWIPGSGTEAFF
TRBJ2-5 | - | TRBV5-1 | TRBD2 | TGCGCCAGCAGCCTCGGGACTAGCGGAGAGACCCAGTACTTC | CASSLGTSGETQYF
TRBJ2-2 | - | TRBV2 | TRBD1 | TGTGCCAGCGCAAGACAGGGTCAATTAAACACCGGGGAGCTGTTTTTT | CASARQGQLNTGELFF
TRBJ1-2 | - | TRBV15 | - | TGTGCCACCAGCAGAGAACCCAGGGGAGACTATGGCTACACCTTC | CATSREPRGDYGYTF
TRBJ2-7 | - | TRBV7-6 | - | TGTGCCAGCAGCCCATCAGGTCCGTCCGGGAATCCCCACGAGCAGTACTTC | CASSPSGPSGNPHEQYF
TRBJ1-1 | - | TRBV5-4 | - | TGTGCCAGCAGCTTGGATAGGGGGATGAACACTGAAGCTTTCTTT | CASSLDRGMNTEAFF
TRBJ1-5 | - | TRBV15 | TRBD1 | TGTGCCACCAGCAGAGATGACAGGGGCTCTAATCAGCCCCAGCATTTT | CATSRDDRGSNQPQHF
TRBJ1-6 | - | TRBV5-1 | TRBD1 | TGCGCCAGCAGCTTGTACACGGGACAGTATAATTCACCCCTCCACTTT | CASSLYTGQYNSPLHF
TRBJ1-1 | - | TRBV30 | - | TGTGCCTGGAGTGCAACCGGGATCCGAGCTTTCTTT | CAWSATGIRAFF
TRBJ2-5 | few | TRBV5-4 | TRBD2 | TGTGCCAGCAGCAACGGACTAGCGGGGCCGTACCAAGAGACCCAGTACTTC | CASSNGLAGPYQETQYF
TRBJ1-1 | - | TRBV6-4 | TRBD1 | TGTGCCAGCAGTGATCGACAGGGCAGTACTGAAGCTTTCTTT | CASSDRQGSTEAFF
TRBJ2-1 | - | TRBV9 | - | TGTGCCAGCAGCGTAGCTACGGGTACCTACAATGAGCAGTTCTTC | CASSVATGTYNEQFF
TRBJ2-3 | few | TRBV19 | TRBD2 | TGTGCCAGTAGGAGACCGACTAGCGGGGCCTCAGATACGCAGTATTTT | CASRRPTSGASDTQYF
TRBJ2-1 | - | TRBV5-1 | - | TGCGCCAGCAGCTTGACAGACTCCTACAATGAGCAGTTCTTC | CASSLTDSYNEQFF
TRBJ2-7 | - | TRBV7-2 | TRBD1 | TGTGCCAGCAGCCGCCAGACAGGGCCCCCTTACGAGCAGTACTTC | CASSRQTGPPYEQYF